These 9 T cell receptor beta chains were sequenced from one sample in a study of graft-versus-host responses after intestinal transplantation. What these receptors recognize is not known. Profiled with immunoSEQ multiplex PCR; TCRdb holds only in-frame clones, not every one. The sample holds approximately 82,000 clones, about 93% seen once. The source material was unstimulated CD8+ T cells sorted from spleen or lymph node cells, sampled before transplant. These receptors were obtained from a human donor who was the organ donor for an intestinal transplant.

This chain connects TRBV6-4 to TRBJ1-1; D may be TRBD1 (5 bases). The CDR3 has 12 amino acids. V lost 2 bases to trimming and J lost 6 bases, with 7 bases between them. Germline V gene lookup returns CDR1 MRHNA and CDR2 SNTAGT. This CDR3 reads CASSDGAAEAFF. Here the CDR3 DNA reads TGTGCCAGCAGTGACGGGGCGGCTGAAGCTTTCTTT.

The rearrangement links TRBV6-6 to TRBJ2-1, with 7 bases aligning to TRBD1. The CDR3 totals 14 residues. Germline trimming cut 2 bases from V and 4 bases from J; bases unmatched to any gene: 2. In germline, CDR1 is MNHNY, CDR2 SVGAGI (reference sequence). DNA for the CDR3: TGTGCCAGCAGTTACAAACAGGGGTACAATGAGCAGTTCTTC. This codes for CASSYKQGYNEQFF.

The gene calls are TRBV6-5 and TRBJ2-7, with D perhaps matching TRBD1 (5 bases). V was cut by 6 bases and J by 0 bases, with 12 bases left in between. The CDR3 has 14 amino acids. Germline CDR1 MNHEY, CDR2 SVGAGI. The CDR3 is CASRLQVFSYEQYF. The CDR3 bases are TGTGCCAGCAGGTTACAGGTATTCTCCTACGAGCAGTACTTC.

The chain uses TRBV5-1 and TRBJ2-1, with 9 nucleotides matching TRBD2. Germline V gene lookup returns CDR1 SGHRS and CDR2 YFSETQ. Trimming cost V 4 bases and J 0 bases; bases outside gene matches: 11. The CDR3 is 18 residues long. CDR3 region: CASSPGAGGRSSYNEQFF. DNA of the CDR3: TGCGCCAGCAGCCCTGGGGCGGGGGGGCGGTCCTCCTACAATGAGCAGTTCTTC.

The V call is TRBV28, the J call TRBJ2-7; 9 bases line up with TRBD1. CDR3 length: 14 amino acids. V lost 6 bases and J lost 4; bases outside the gene matches: 7. CDR1 and CDR2 (germline): MDHEN, SYDVKM. CDR3 DNA: TGTGCCAGCAGAGAGGACAGGGGATATTACGAGCAGTACTTC. This translates into CASREDRGYYEQYF.

The chain combines TRBV28 with TRBJ1-5; D call uncertain. In germline, CDR1 is MDHEN, CDR2 SYDVKM. This CDR3 is built from 17 residues. Trimming removed 3 bases from V and 0 bases from J, with 15 bases in between. The CDR3 sequence is CASSFASRGYSNQPQHF. CDR3 bases: TGTGCCAGCAGTTTCGCCAGCAGAGGATATAGCAATCAGCCCCAGCATTTT.

On this clone: A junction end diverges from the germline sequence, so it may reflect a read error. This chain uses TRBV27 with TRBJ1-2, with D tentatively TRBD1 (5 bases). The CDR3 has 14 residues. CDR1 is MNHEY and CDR2 is SMNVEV in the germline V gene (reference sequence). The CDR3, as DNA: TGTGCCAGCAGTTTTATACGGGGGAACTATGACTACACCTTC. It encodes CASSFIRGNYDYTF.

The chain has TRBV14 and TRBJ2-7, with TRBD1 matching over 7 bases. In germline, CDR1 is SGHDN, CDR2 FVKESK. V lost 4 bases to trimming and J lost 7 bases; unmatched junction nucleotides: 4. The CDR3 totals 12 residues. CDR3 in amino acids: CASSPAGGEQYF. CDR3 coding DNA: TGTGCCAGCAGCCCGGCAGGGGGAGAGCAGTACTTC.

This chain links TRBV11-1 with TRBJ1-1; 7 nucleotides align to TRBD1. V dropped 5 bases and J dropped 1; count of bases not matched to a gene: 4. The CDR3 loop spans 14 amino acids. Germline CDR1 is SGHAT and CDR2 is FQDESV (reference sequence). The CDR3 loop is CASSRGQQNTEAFF. CDR3 nucleotide sequence: TGTGCCAGCAGCCGGGGACAGCAGAACACTGAAGCTTTCTTT.